This record looks at one T cell receptor (beta chain) sequence and its context. Trimming at V came to 4 bases and at J to 4 bases, leaving 10 bases not matched to a gene. Germline CDR1 reads SGDLS; CDR2 reads YYNGEE. CDR3 length equals 17 residues. Clones were sequenced by immunoSEQ multiplex PCR, and TCRdb holds only the in-frame ones, with some missing. The sample yields tens of thousands of clones, roughly 92% seen once. These data come from a study of technical replicates of blood from a few donors. The rearrangement uses TRBV9 and TRBJ2-5, with 13 bases fitting TRBD2. Sequences were obtained from T cells isolated from PBMCs. The origin of this receptor is a human donor in good health. CDR3 protein: CASSWGLAGLERETQYF. CDR3 DNA sequence: TGTGCCAGCAGCTGGGGACTAGCGGGATTAGAACGAGAGACCCAGTACTTC.